Each of the 18 T cell receptor beta chains below was sequenced from the same sample in a study of Graves' ophthalmopathy and Graves' hyperthyroidism (dated by TCRdb to 2016 to 2018). The sequencer was an Illumina HiSeq 2000. TCR beta CDR3 regions were amplified from RNA transcripts for repertoire sequencing. The first round was an RT-PCR using HTBI primers with the Qiagen OneStep RT-PCR kit, and this first round was followed by a second-round multiplex PCR, then size selection and purification. TCRdb ran its own pipeline on the public reads, namely fastp trimming at Q25 and MiXCR clone calling, and kept in-frame beta chains. Rows with a matching CDR3 protein are joined into one entry that keeps the most common DNA and genes. Across this sample there are approximately 380,000 distinct CDR3 sequences, with 21% seen only once. Roughly 3% of the sample rests with the top ten. The material sequenced was peripheral blood. The receptors derive from a woman aged 18-35 years with stable Graves' hyperthyroidism. Donor details come from another sample of the same person, matched by shared clones.

There are a few counts of this clonotype. The V and J genes are TRBV6-2 or TRBV6-3 and TRBJ2-2; D gene uncertain. CDR1 MNHEY and CDR2 SVGEGT come from the germline V gene. The CDR3 spans 15 residues. Deletions cut 5 bases from V and 5 bases from J, with 15 bases between. CDR3 in amino acids: CASSPRARGTGELFF. CDR3 in DNA: TGTGCCAGCAGTCCACGGGCCCGTGGGACCGGGGAGCTGTTTTTT.

This clonotype was picked up many times. The chain joins TRBV9 to TRBJ2-5, with D perhaps matching TRBD2 (7 bases). V lost 4 bases and J lost 5, with 15 bases in between. This CDR3 spans 14 amino acids. CDR1 and CDR2 from the germline V gene are SGDLS and YYNGEE. CDR3 protein: CASSSGGGGETQYF. DNA of the CDR3: TGTGCCAGCAGCTCTGGAGGGGGAGGGGAGACCCAGTACTTC.

There are many counts of this clonotype. CDR3 coding DNA: TGCAGCGCCTTAAAATTCGAGCAGTACTTC. Translated, it gives CSALKFEQYF. The chain combines TRBV29-1 with TRBJ2-7; D is unclear. In germline, CDR1 is SQVTM, CDR2 ANQGSEA. The CDR3 is 10 residues long. Trimming took off 7 bases at V and 6 bases at J, with 10 bases between the two ends.

Many counts were recorded for this clonotype. This chain connects TRBV11-2 to TRBJ2-7; no reliable D call. The V end lost 1 base, the J end lost 2 bases, and 6 bases lay between the germline ends. CDR1 and CDR2 (germline): SGHAT, FQNNGV. The CDR3 covers 13 residues. The CDR3 is CASSLVGPYEQYF. For the CDR3, the DNA is TGTGCCAGCAGCTTAGTCGGGCCCTACGAGCAGTACTTC.

There are many counts of this clonotype. V usage is TRBV29-1 and J usage is TRBJ2-7; 9 positions agree with TRBD2. Germline CDR1 is SQVTM and CDR2 is ANQGSEA. The ends lost 1 base at V and 0 bases at J; junction bases unmatched: 7. The CDR3 is 16 residues long. In DNA form, the CDR3 reads TGCAGCGTTGAAGGTAGCGGGAGAGGAGGCTCCTACGAGCAGTACTTC. Residues: CSVEGSGRGGSYEQYF.

This clonotype was observed at least ten times. The V call is TRBV20-1, the J call TRBJ2-5; TRBD2 agrees at 7 bases. CDR3 length: 13 amino acids. Germline CDR1 DFQATT, CDR2 SNEGSKA (reference sequence). The CDR3: CSSSFLAEETQYF. The DNA for the CDR3 is TGCAGCTCGTCCTTCCTAGCGGAAGAGACCCAGTACTTC.

This clonotype was counted ten times or more. The V and J genes are TRBV20-1 and TRBJ1-5, with 8 bases matching TRBD1. CDR3 length: 17 residues. V was clipped by 2 bases and J by 0 bases; unmatched bases: 9. CDR1 is DFQATT, CDR2 SNEGSKA, per germline (reference sequence). DNA for the CDR3: TGCAGTGCTAGAAGACCCAGGGGGCCGAGTAGCAATCAGCCCCAGCATTTT. Amino acid sequence: CSARRPRGPSSNQPQHF.

The V and J genes are TRBV19 and TRBJ1-5, with D possibly being TRBD1 (5 bases). Per germline, CDR1 LNHDA and CDR2 SQIVND (reference sequence). V was trimmed by 8 bases and J by 5 bases, leaving 16 bases between them. This CDR3 region has 14 residues. The CDR3 here is CASSFRGIHQPQHF. In DNA form, the CDR3 reads TGTGCCAGTTCTTTTCGGGGGATTCATCAGCCCCAGCATTTT.

This clonotype was seen repeatedly, ten times or more. The genes are TRBV27 and TRBJ1-2; D perhaps matches TRBD1 (5 bases). CDR1 MNHEY and CDR2 SMNVEV come from the germline V gene (reference sequence). V lost 6 bases, J lost 1 base, and 15 bases lay in between. The CDR3 spans 15 residues. CDR3 bases: TGTGCCAGCAGACTCAATTTGGGGGGTAACTATGGCTACACCTTC. As protein: CASRLNLGGNYGYTF.

This clonotype was detected a few times. The chain employs TRBV20-1 and TRBJ1-1; 9 nucleotides align to TRBD1. The CDR3 runs 16 residues. With 5 bases clipped from V and 4 bases from J, the junction kept 14 bases outside the gene matches. Looked up from germline, CDR1 is DFQATT and CDR2 is SNEGSKA (reference sequence). CDR3 loop: CSARTRDRALVTEAFF. For the CDR3, the DNA is TGCAGTGCTCGCACCCGGGACAGGGCGTTGGTCACTGAAGCTTTCTTT.

This clonotype was found a few times. J is TRBJ2-7 and V is TRBV6-5; 7 bases match TRBD2. The CDR3 spans 15 residues. V was pared by 2 bases and J by 1 base, with 5 bases of the junction left unmatched. Looked up from germline, CDR1 is MNHEY and CDR2 is SVGAGI. The CDR3 here is CASSYELAHSYEQYF. The CDR3, as DNA: TGTGCCAGCAGTTACGAACTAGCGCATTCCTACGAGCAGTACTTC.

This clonotype has ten or more counts. This CDR3 reads CASSQQTRVRNQPQHF. CDR3 nucleotides: TGCGCCAGCAGCCAACAAACCAGGGTACGCAATCAGCCCCAGCATTTT. The rearrangement joins TRBV4-1 to TRBJ1-5; weak D call: TRBD1 (5 bases). The CDR3 sequence is 16 residues long. From germline, CDR1 is MGHRA and CDR2 YSYEKL. The germline V and J ends were trimmed by 2 bases and 2 bases, with 13 bases remaining between them.

This clonotype was counted many times. The V call is TRBV6-2 or TRBV6-3, the J call TRBJ2-7; TRBD1 agrees at 7 bases. Germline trimming cut 4 bases from V and 3 bases from J; bases unmatched to any gene: 6. In germline, CDR1 is MNHEY, CDR2 SVGEGT. This CDR3 spans 14 amino acids. CDR3: CASSWGQWGYEQYF. DNA for the CDR3: TGTGCCAGCAGTTGGGGACAGTGGGGCTACGAGCAGTACTTC.

Details on this clonotype: One base away lies a much larger clone, so this may be a sequencing read error. The V gene is TRBV7-2, the J gene TRBJ2-7; D is possibly TRBD2 (6 bases). V was clipped by 4 bases and J by 6 bases, with 7 bases between them. The CDR3 covers 11 residues. Germline-derived CDR1 and CDR2 are SGHTA and FQGNSA. CDR3 amino acids: CASSSEGEQYF. The CDR3 region has the DNA TGTGCCAGCAGCTCGGAGGGCGAGCAGTACTTC.

The chain recombines TRBV20-1 with TRBJ2-7, with 11 bases identical to TRBD2. The CDR3 is 17 amino acids. CDR1 and CDR2 from the germline V gene are DFQATT and SNEGSKA (reference sequence). With V trimmed by 0 bases and J by 0 bases, 7 bases remained unmatched. The CDR3 DNA reads TGCAGTGCTAGAGATGTGACTAGCGGGGCCAGCTCCTACGAGCAGTACTTC. Its protein is CSARDVTSGASSYEQYF.

J is TRBJ1-1 and V is TRBV3-1, with 11 nucleotides matching TRBD1. V lost 5 bases and J lost 4; bases outside the gene matches: 6. Germline V gene lookup returns CDR1 LGHDT and CDR2 YNNKEL (reference sequence). CDR3 length equals 15 residues. Written as DNA, the CDR3 is TGTGCCAGCAGCGGACAGGGGGCGCGCGGCACTGAAGCTTTCTTT. Amino acid sequence: CASSGQGARGTEAFF.

The chain has TRBV30 and TRBJ1-1; D is unclear. With 7 bases removed from V and 3 bases from J, the gap between germline ends came to 9 bases. This CDR3 comprises 11 residues. Germline V gene sequence: CDR1 GTSNPN, CDR2 SVGIG (reference sequence). The CDR3 sequence is CASFGDTEAFF. In nucleotides, the CDR3 is TGTGCCTCATTCGGGGACACTGAAGCTTTCTTT.

This chain joins TRBV18 and TRBJ1-1, with TRBD1 as a possible D gene (5 bases). Germline CDR1 is KGHSH and CDR2 is LQKENI. V was shortened by 5 bases and J by 0 bases, with 10 bases between the two germline ends. The CDR3 contains 14 residues. CDR3 in amino acids: CASSATGLNTEAFF. The CDR3 region has the DNA TGTGCCAGCTCAGCTACAGGTTTGAACACTGAAGCTTTCTTT. The variable domain in full, completed from reference TRBV18 and TRBJ1-1, reads NAGVMQNPRHLVRRRGQEARLRCSPMKGHSHVYWYRQLPEEGLKFMVYLQKENIIDESGMPKERFSAEFPKEGPSILRIQQVVRGDSAAYFCASSATGLNTEAFFGQGTRLTVV.